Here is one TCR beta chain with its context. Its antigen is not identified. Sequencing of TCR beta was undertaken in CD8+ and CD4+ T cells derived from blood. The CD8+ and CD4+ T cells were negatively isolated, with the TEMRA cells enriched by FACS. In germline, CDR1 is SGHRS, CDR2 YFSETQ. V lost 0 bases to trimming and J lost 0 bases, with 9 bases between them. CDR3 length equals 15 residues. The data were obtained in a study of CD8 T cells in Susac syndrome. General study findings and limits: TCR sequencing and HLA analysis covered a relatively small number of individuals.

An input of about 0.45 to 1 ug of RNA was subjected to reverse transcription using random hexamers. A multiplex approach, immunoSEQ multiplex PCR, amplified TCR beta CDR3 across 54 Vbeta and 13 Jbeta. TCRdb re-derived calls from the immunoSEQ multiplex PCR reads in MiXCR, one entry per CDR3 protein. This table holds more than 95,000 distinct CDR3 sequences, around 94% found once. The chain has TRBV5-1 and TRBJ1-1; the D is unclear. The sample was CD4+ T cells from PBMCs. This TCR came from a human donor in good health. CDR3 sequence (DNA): TGCGCCAGCAGCTTGGGCGAGGCACTGAACACTGAAGCTTTCTTT. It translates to CASSLGEALNTEAFF.